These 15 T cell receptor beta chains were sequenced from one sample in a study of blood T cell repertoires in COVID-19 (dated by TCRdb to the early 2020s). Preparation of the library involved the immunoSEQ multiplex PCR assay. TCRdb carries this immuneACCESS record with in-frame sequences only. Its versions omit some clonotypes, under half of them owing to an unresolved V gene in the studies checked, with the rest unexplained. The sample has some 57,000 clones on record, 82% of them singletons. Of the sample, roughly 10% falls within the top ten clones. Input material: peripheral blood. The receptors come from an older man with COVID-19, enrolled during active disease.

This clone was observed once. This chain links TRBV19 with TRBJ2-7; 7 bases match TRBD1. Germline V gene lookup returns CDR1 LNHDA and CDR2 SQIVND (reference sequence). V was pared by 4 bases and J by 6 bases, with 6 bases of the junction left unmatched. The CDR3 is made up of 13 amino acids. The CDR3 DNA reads TGTGCCAGTAGTACGCACAGGGGCGGCGAGCAGTACGTC. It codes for CASSTHRGGEQYV.

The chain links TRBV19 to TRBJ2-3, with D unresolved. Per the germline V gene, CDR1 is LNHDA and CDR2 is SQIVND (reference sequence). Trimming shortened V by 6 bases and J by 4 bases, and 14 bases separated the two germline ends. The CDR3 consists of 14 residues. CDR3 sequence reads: CASSPGPGADTQYF. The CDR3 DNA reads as TGTGCCAGTAGCCCGGGTCCCGGCGCAGATACGCAGTATTTT.

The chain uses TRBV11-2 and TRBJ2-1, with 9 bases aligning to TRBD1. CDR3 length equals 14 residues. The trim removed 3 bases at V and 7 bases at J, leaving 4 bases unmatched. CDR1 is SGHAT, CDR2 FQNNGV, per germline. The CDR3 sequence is CASSFQTGGNEQFF. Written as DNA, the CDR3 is TGTGCCAGCAGCTTCCAGACAGGGGGGAATGAGCAGTTCTTC.

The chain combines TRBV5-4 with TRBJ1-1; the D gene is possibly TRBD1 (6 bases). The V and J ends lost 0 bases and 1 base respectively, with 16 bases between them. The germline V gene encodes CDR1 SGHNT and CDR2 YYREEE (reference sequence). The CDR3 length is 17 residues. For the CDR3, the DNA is TGTGCCAGCAGCTTGGTTATTACAGGGCTGAAGAACACTGAAGCTTTCTTT. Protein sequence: CASSLVITGLKNTEAFF. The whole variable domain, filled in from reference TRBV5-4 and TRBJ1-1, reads ETGVTQSPTHLIKTRGQQVTLRCSSQSGHNTVSWYQQALGQGPQFIFQYYREEENGRGNFPPRFSGLQFPNYSSELNVNALELDDSALYLCASSLVITGLKNTEAFFGQGTRLTVV.

CDR3 in amino acids: CASSYDGTRYEQFF. In DNA, the CDR3 is TGTGCCAGCAGTTACGATGGGACTAGATATGAGCAGTTCTTC. This rearrangement joins TRBV6-5 to TRBJ2-1; TRBD2 matches 8 bases. The J segment lost 8 bases and the V segment lost 2 bases, leaving 5 bases of the junction unmatched. The CDR3 runs to 14 residues. The germline V gene has CDR1 MNHEY and CDR2 SVGAGI.

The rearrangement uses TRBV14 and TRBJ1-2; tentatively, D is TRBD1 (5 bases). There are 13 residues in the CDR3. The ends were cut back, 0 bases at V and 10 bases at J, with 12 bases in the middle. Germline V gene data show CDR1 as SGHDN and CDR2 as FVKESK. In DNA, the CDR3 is TGTGCCAGCAGCCAAGATCAGCGGGGGATCTACACCTTC. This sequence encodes CASSQDQRGIYTF.

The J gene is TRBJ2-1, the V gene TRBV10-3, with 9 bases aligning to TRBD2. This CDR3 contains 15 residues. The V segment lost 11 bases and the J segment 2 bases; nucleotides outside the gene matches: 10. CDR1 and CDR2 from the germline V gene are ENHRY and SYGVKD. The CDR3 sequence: CAFGQASGAYNEQFF. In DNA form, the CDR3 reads TGTGCCTTCGGCCAAGCTAGCGGGGCCTACAATGAGCAGTTCTTC.

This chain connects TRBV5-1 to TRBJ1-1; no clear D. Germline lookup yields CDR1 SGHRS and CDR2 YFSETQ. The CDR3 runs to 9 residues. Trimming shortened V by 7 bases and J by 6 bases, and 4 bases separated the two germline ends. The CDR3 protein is CASRAEAFF. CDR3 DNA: TGCGCCAGCCGCGCTGAAGCTTTCTTT.

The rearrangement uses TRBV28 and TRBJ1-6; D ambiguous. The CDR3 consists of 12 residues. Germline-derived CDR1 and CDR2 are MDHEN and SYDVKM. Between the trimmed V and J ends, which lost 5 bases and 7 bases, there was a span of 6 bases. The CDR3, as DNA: TGTGCCAGCAGTCAGACAAATTCACCCCTCCACTTT. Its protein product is CASSQTNSPLHF.

CDR3 in amino acids: CASTDRVEQYF. DNA of the CDR3: TGTGCCAGTACCGACAGGGTGGAGCAGTATTTT. The chain recombines TRBV19 with TRBJ2-3, with TRBD1 matching over 7 bases. V trimming: 7 bases; J trimming: 11 bases; junction bases outside the gene matches: 6. The CDR3 covers 11 residues. The germline V gene encodes CDR1 LNHDA and CDR2 SQIVND (reference sequence).

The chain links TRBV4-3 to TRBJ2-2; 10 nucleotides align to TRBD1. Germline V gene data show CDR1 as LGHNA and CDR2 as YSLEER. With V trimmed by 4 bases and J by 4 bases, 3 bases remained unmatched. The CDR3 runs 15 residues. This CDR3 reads CASSRGTGATGELFF. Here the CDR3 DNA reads TGCGCCAGCAGCCGGGGGACAGGGGCCACCGGGGAGCTGTTTTTT.

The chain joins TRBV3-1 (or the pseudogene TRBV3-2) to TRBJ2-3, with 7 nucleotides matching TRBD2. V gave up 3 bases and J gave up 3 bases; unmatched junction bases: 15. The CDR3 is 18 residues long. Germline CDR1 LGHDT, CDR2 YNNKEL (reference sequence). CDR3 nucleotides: TGTGCCAGCAGCCAGGAAATATTCTCCCCGGGACTAACAGATACGCAGTATTTT. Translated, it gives CASSQEIFSPGLTDTQYF.

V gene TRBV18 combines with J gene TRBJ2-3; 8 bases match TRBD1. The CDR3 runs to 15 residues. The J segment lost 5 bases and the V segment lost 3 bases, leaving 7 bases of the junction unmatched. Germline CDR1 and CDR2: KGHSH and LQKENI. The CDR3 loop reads CASSPRQGAIDTQYF. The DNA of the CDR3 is TGTGCCAGCTCACCGCGCCAGGGGGCGATAGATACGCAGTATTTT.

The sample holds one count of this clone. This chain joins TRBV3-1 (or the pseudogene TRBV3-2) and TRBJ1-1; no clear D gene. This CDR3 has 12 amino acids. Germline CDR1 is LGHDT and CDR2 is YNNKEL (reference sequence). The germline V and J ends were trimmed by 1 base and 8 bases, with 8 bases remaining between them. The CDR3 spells CASSQGGREAFF. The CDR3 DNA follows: TGTGCCAGCAGCCAAGGTGGGCGAGAAGCTTTCTTT.

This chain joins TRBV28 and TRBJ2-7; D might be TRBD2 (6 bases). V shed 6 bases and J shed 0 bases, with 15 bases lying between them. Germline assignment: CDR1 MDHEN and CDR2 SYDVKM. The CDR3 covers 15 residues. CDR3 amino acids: CASSQHGSGSYEQYV. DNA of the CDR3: TGTGCCAGCAGCCAACATGGTAGCGGCTCCTACGAGCAGTACGTC.